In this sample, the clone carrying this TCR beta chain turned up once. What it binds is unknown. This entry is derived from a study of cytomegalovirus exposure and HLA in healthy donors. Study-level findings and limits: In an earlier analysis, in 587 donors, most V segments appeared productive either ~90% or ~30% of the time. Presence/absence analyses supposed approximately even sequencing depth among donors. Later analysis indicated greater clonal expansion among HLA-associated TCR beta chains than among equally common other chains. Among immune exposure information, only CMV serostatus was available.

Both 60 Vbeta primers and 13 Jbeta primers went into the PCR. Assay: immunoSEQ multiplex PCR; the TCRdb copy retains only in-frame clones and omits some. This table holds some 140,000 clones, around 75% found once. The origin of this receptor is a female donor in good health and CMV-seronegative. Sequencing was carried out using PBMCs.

The CDR3 reads CASSSTGVAGELFF. DNA of the CDR3: TGTGCCAGCTCATCGACAGGGGTGGCCGGGGAGCTGTTTTTT. V gene TRBV18 combines with J gene TRBJ2-2; the match to TRBD1 covers 8 bases. The ends lost 5 bases at V and 6 bases at J; junction bases unmatched: 5. Germline V CDR1 and CDR2: KGHSH, LQKENI. The CDR3 is 14 amino acids.